This TCR beta chain was observed in a study of blood T cell repertoires in COVID-19. Looking at the study overall: From T cells, B-cell-depleted T cells, or PBMCs came the material, which was cDNA or gDNA.

Germline CDR1 is MNHNY and CDR2 is SVGAGI (reference sequence). V lost 4 bases to trimming and J lost 2 bases; unmatched junction nucleotides: 7. This CDR3 spans 16 amino acids. Seattle researchers signed up patients amid active infection and tracked them longitudinally. Study processing details: Nucleated cell number was recorded as an estimate derived from reference gene primer amplification. Sequencing used immunoSEQ multiplex PCR; TCRdb keeps in-frame clones, though not all of them. V, J and clone size are those of that table, while D and trimming were read from the DNA. Altogether under 250,000 clones are present, roughly 77% being singletons, with the ten largest covering less than 7%.

Sequencing input: peripheral blood. The gene calls are TRBV6-6 and TRBJ2-1; 8 bases are a match to TRBD2. The clonotype originates from a woman aged 40 to 50 with COVID-19, enrolled during active disease. The CDR3 DNA sequence: TGTGCCAGCAGTTCAAGACGAGCGGGAGCCTACAATGAGCAGTTCTTC. It is translated as CASSSRRAGAYNEQFF.